This T cell receptor beta chain emerged from a study of cytomegalovirus exposure and HLA in healthy donors. Study-level results: Highest at DRB1 and lowest at HLA-C, TCR association rates differed among HLA loci in a later analysis.

Concerning this clone itself: What it binds is unknown.

Germline V gives CDR1 SGHRS, CDR2 YFSETQ. V lost 6 bases and J 3 bases, leaving 19 bases between the germline ends. The CDR3 is made up of 15 amino acids. This PCR relied on a set of 60 Vbeta primers and 13 Jbeta primers. The repertoire was sequenced with immunoSEQ multiplex PCR; TCRdb's copy has only in-frame clones and lacks some. The repertoire includes under 300,000 clones, about 83% of them detected once, and about 2% sits in the top ten. The receptor's source is a middle-aged woman in good health and CMV-seropositive. The chain has TRBV5-1 and TRBJ2-7; perhaps TRBD2 as D (6 bases). Specimen: PBMCs. CDR3 bases: TGCGCCAGCACCGACCGGGGACTCTCAGACTACGAGCAGTACTTC. Its translation is CASTDRGLSDYEQYF.